This passage covers 26 T cell receptor beta chains from one sample sequenced in a study of Graves' ophthalmopathy and Graves' hyperthyroidism. TCR beta CDR3 regions were amplified from RNA transcripts. First-round RT-PCR relied on HTBI primers, and a second-round multiplex PCR came next. TCRdb re-called the multiplex PCR reads with MiXCR, one entry per CDR3 protein. The sample includes over a million distinct CDR3 sequences, about 35% of them seen just once. The sample consisted of peripheral blood or thyroid tissue (not recorded which). All receptors derive from an adult man with Graves' hyperthyroidism.

The genes are TRBV6-5 and TRBJ2-7, with 7 bases identical to TRBD1. CDR3 length: 15 residues. The V segment lost 2 bases and the J segment 3 bases; nucleotides outside the gene matches: 7. The germline CDR1 and CDR2 sequences are MNHEY and SVGAGI. The DNA for the CDR3 is TGTGCCAGCAGTTACCAGAAGACAGGGAGCTACGAGCAGTACTTC. The encoded protein is CASSYQKTGSYEQYF.

This clonotype has only a few counts. The chain recombines TRBV5-1 with TRBJ2-7; D is undetermined. V gave up 3 bases and J gave up 4 bases, with 8 bases separating them. Germline CDR1 SGHRS, CDR2 YFSETQ. The CDR3 totals 12 residues. The CDR3 DNA sequence: TGCGCCAGCAGCTCTGACAATTACGAGCAGTACTTC. It encodes CASSSDNYEQYF.

The gene calls are TRBV7-9 and TRBJ2-1; D possibly corresponds to TRBD1 (5 bases). Germline CDR1 is SEHNR and CDR2 is FQNEAQ (reference sequence). The germline V and J ends were trimmed by 1 base and 6 bases, with 7 bases remaining between them. The CDR3 loop spans 13 amino acids. The CDR3 here is CASSLVRGNEQFF. The CDR3 nucleotides read TGTGCCAGCAGCTTAGTTAGGGGCAATGAGCAGTTCTTC.

V usage is TRBV12-3 or TRBV12-4 and J usage is TRBJ1-2; maybe TRBD1 (5 bases). The CDR3 has 16 amino acids. V lost 3 bases and J lost 5, with 19 bases in between. CDR3: CASSFTSGAISYGYTF. The CDR3 nucleotides read TGTGCCAGCAGTTTTACTAGCGGGGCGATTAGTTATGGCTACACCTTC.

There are many counts of this clonotype. This chain links TRBV5-1 with TRBJ1-2; 8 nucleotides agree with TRBD1. Germline CDR1 reads SGHRS; CDR2 reads YFSETQ. The junction had 9 bases not matched to a gene; V was cut back by 3 bases and J by 8 bases. CDR3 length equals 14 residues. The CDR3 DNA is TGCGCCAGCAGCTCCGGACAGGGCTTAGGGGGCTACACCTTC. Protein: CASSSGQGLGGYTF. The whole variable domain, filled in from reference TRBV5-1 and TRBJ1-2, reads KAGVTQTPRYLIKTRGQQVTLSCSPISGHRSVSWYQQTPGQGLQFLFEYFSETQRNKGNFPGRFSGRQFSNSRSEMNVSTLELGDSALYLCASSSGQGLGGYTFGSGTRLTVV.

Ten or more counts support this clonotype. This chain connects TRBV10-1 to TRBJ2-7; maybe TRBD1 (5 bases). This CDR3 is 14 amino acids long. Trimming shortened V by 0 bases and J by 2 bases, and 8 bases separated the two germline ends. CDR1 is WNHNN and CDR2 is SYGVQD in the germline V gene (reference sequence). The CDR3 is CASSESRGTYEQYF. The CDR3 coding sequence is TGCGCCAGCAGTGAGTCAAGGGGTACCTACGAGCAGTACTTC.

This clonotype was seen once. This clone may be a read error of a much larger clone one base away. The chain has TRBV7-9 and TRBJ1-4, with D tentatively TRBD1 (5 bases). CDR1 is SEHNR and CDR2 is FQNEAQ in the germline V gene (reference sequence). The CDR3 length is 15 residues. CDR3 coding DNA: TGTGCCAACAGCGGGACCGGGACCCGGCATGAAAAACTGTTTTTT. This gives the protein CANSGTGTRHEKLFF.

In this sample, this clonotype turned up many times. The V gene is TRBV9, the J gene TRBJ2-5; the match to TRBD2 covers 8 bases. This CDR3 comprises 14 residues. V was pared by 2 bases and J by 2 bases, with 2 bases of the junction left unmatched. From germline, CDR1 is SGDLS and CDR2 YYNGEE. CDR3 nucleotides: TGTGCCAGCAGCGTTTTAGCGGGGCAAGAGACCCAGTACTTC. The encoded protein is CASSVLAGQETQYF. The whole variable domain, filled in from reference TRBV9 and TRBJ2-5, reads DSGVTQTPKHLITATGQRVTLRCSPRSGDLSVYWYQQSLDQGLQFLIQYYNGEERAKGNILERFSAQQFPDLHSELNLSSLELGDSALYFCASSVLAGQETQYFGPGTRLLVL.

This clonotype was seen only a few times. The chain combines TRBV7-2 with TRBJ2-7; D is uncertain. Germline-derived CDR1 and CDR2 are SGHTA and FQGNSA. The CDR3 contains 15 residues. V lost 6 bases and J 3 bases, leaving 18 bases between the germline ends. The CDR3 loop reads CASSLRLGVFYEQYF. The CDR3 nucleotides read TGTGCCAGCAGTTTAAGGTTGGGCGTCTTCTACGAGCAGTACTTC.

The V gene is TRBV6-2 or TRBV6-3, the J gene TRBJ2-6; 7 bases match TRBD2. Per the germline V gene, CDR1 is MNHEY and CDR2 is SVGEGT. The length of the CDR3 is 16 residues. V lost 2 bases, J lost 0 bases, and 1 base stayed unmatched. The CDR3, as DNA: TGTGCCAGCAGTTACAGCGGGACCTCTGGGGCCAACGTCCTGACTTTC. This gives the protein CASSYSGTSGANVLTF.

V is TRBV7-9 and J is TRBJ2-7; 8 nucleotides agree with TRBD2. V dropped 4 bases and J dropped 3; count of bases not matched to a gene: 5. This CDR3 has 14 amino acids. CDR1 and CDR2 from the germline V gene are SEHNR and FQNEAQ (reference sequence). CDR3 in DNA: TGTGCCAGCAGCTCCCCTAGCGGGTACTACGAGCAGTACTTC. Its protein is CASSSPSGYYEQYF.

The chain couples TRBV28 to TRBJ2-7; 8 bases align to TRBD1. The junction had 7 bases not matched to a gene; V was cut back by 6 bases and J by 0 bases. CDR1 and CDR2 (germline): MDHEN, SYDVKM. The length of the CDR3 is 15 residues. CDR3 region: CASRKRDRNSYEQYF. The CDR3 DNA is TGTGCCAGCAGGAAACGGGACAGGAACTCCTACGAGCAGTACTTC.

The DNA for the CDR3 is TGTGCCAGCAGTTACCGCGTTAAGGGGCAAGAGACCCAGTACTTC. Translating it yields CASSYRVKGQETQYF. V and J are TRBV6-5 and TRBJ2-5; the D gene is possibly TRBD1 (5 bases). Germline assignment: CDR1 MNHEY and CDR2 SVGAGI. This CDR3 has 15 amino acids. Deletions cut 2 bases from V and 2 bases from J, with 12 bases between.

This clonotype has just a few counts. The gene calls are TRBV4-3 and TRBJ2-5; D ambiguous. Trimming left V 3 bases short and J 7 bases short, with 12 bases between. The CDR3 is 13 residues long. CDR1 and CDR2 from the germline V gene are LGHNA and YSLEER. This CDR3 is CASSHSRKGTQYF. DNA for the CDR3: TGCGCCAGCAGCCACTCCCGGAAGGGGACCCAGTACTTC.

This chain connects TRBV5-6 to TRBJ2-5, with D perhaps being TRBD1 or TRBD2 (6 bases each). Germline V gives CDR1 SGHDT, CDR2 YYEEEE. V lost 5 bases, J lost 2 bases, and 13 bases lay in between. The CDR3 sequence is 14 residues long. The CDR3 loop reads CASSAQGLQETQYF. The CDR3 DNA follows: TGTGCCAGCAGTGCACAGGGACTTCAAGAGACCCAGTACTTC.

CDR3 nucleotide sequence: TGCAGCGTTGAGGCCCAGGGTTACGAGCAGTACTTC. Translated, it gives CSVEAQGYEQYF. V is TRBV29-1 and J is TRBJ2-7, with D possibly matching TRBD1 (5 bases). This CDR3 is built from 12 residues. Germline-derived CDR1 and CDR2 are SQVTM and ANQGSEA. Trimming took off 3 bases at V and 4 bases at J, with 10 bases between the two ends.

This clonotype came up a few times. V is TRBV25-1 and J is TRBJ1-4; 12 bases align to TRBD1. The CDR3 totals 16 residues. Germline V CDR1 and CDR2: MGHDK, SYGVNS. The V segment lost 1 base and the J segment 8 bases; nucleotides outside the gene matches: 5. CDR3: CASSESGQGAGEKLFF. As DNA, the CDR3 is TGTGCCAGCAGTGAATCGGGACAGGGGGCAGGGGAAAAACTGTTTTTT.

This clonotype has ten or more counts. The chain joins TRBV12-3 or TRBV12-4 to TRBJ1-1, with D unresolved. CDR3 length: 14 residues. Trimming removed 5 bases from V and 1 base from J, with 11 bases in between. The CDR3 sequence: CASSALTGNTEAFF. The CDR3 nucleotides read TGTGCCAGCAGTGCATTGACGGGGAACACTGAAGCTTTCTTT.

This rearrangement joins TRBV24-1 to TRBJ2-5, with 7 bases fitting TRBD2. V lost 3 bases and J lost 5; bases outside the gene matches: 8. CDR1 KGHDR and CDR2 SFDVKD come from the germline V gene. The CDR3 length is 15 residues. The CDR3 sequence is CATSDPLWGGETQYF. The CDR3 DNA reads as TGTGCCACCAGTGATCCACTTTGGGGGGGGGAGACCCAGTACTTC.

The sample holds many counts of this clonotype. The chain combines TRBV7-2 with TRBJ2-5; a possible D gene is TRBD1 (5 bases). In germline, CDR1 is SGHTA, CDR2 FQGNSA. CDR3 length equals 16 residues. V lost 5 bases and J lost 1, with 17 bases in between. CDR3 protein: CASSVGGAAFQETQYF. The CDR3 coding sequence is TGTGCCAGCAGCGTGGGTGGGGCGGCTTTCCAAGAGACCCAGTACTTC.

The rearrangement joins TRBV6-6 to TRBJ1-5; TRBD1 matches at 9 bases. This CDR3 contains 15 residues. V lost 6 bases to trimming and J lost 9 bases; unmatched junction nucleotides: 12. Per germline, CDR1 MNHNY and CDR2 SVGAGI (reference sequence). CDR3 amino acids: CASRQRDREGRPQHF. The CDR3, as DNA: TGTGCCAGCAGGCAACGGGACAGGGAGGGTCGGCCCCAGCATTTT.

The chain recombines TRBV10-2 with TRBJ1-1; unclear D gene. Germline V gene lookup returns CDR1 WSHSY and CDR2 SAAADI. There are 11 residues in the CDR3. V lost 0 bases to trimming and J lost 8 bases, with 4 bases between them. This CDR3 is CASSESVEAFF. For the CDR3, the DNA is TGCGCCAGCAGTGAGTCTGTGGAAGCTTTCTTT.

Only a few counts were recorded for this clonotype. A clone one base away is much larger, so this may be a read error. The genes are TRBV12-3 or TRBV12-4 and TRBJ2-5; 7 nucleotides line up with TRBD1. The CDR3 loop spans 14 amino acids. CDR3 nucleotide sequence: TGTGCCAGCAGTTACTCGGACAGGCAAGCGACCCAGTACTTC. Its protein product is CASSYSDRQATQYF.

The rearrangement links TRBV7-9 to TRBJ2-7; 10 nucleotides match TRBD1. Unmatched junction bases numbered 11, after V lost 4 bases and J lost 5 bases. Germline V CDR1 and CDR2: SEHNR, FQNEAQ (reference sequence). The CDR3 is made up of 16 amino acids. Here the CDR3 DNA reads TGTGCCAGCAGCTCCTCCCGGGACAGGGGTTTCGACGAGCAGTACTTC. Its protein product is CASSSSRDRGFDEQYF.

V is TRBV19 and J is TRBJ2-6; unclear D gene. The V gene's germline CDR1 is LNHDA and CDR2 SQIVND (reference sequence). This CDR3 is 16 amino acids long. Trimming took off 7 bases at V and 4 bases at J, with 17 bases between the two ends. Here the CDR3 reads CASNDPPNTGANVLTF. CDR3 nucleotide sequence: TGTGCCAGTAACGACCCCCCGAACACCGGGGCCAACGTCCTGACTTTC.

The chain is built from TRBV2 and TRBJ1-5, with a tentative D call TRBD1 (6 bases). The V gene lost 5 bases and the J gene lost 7 bases, with 15 bases spanning the gap. There are 14 residues in the CDR3. Germline CDR1 SNHLY, CDR2 FYNNEI. The CDR3 DNA is TGTGCCAGCAGTTTACAGGGATGGCACCAGCCCCAGCATTTT. Protein product: CASSLQGWHQPQHF.